This entry is about one T cell receptor beta chain. What it binds is not known. This entry comes from a study of CD8+CD57+ T cells in acquired aplastic anemia. Overall study: On average, sorted CD4+ and CD8+ cells gave 3.2 ug of DNA. Findings and limits, study-wide: Patients and controls had in common approximately 30 CD8+ CDR3 sequences.

Germline values: CDR1 LNHDA, CDR2 SQIVND (reference sequence). Trimming left V 3 bases short and J 10 bases short, with 19 bases between. The CDR3 is made up of 16 amino acids. Profiles of TCR beta VDJ and CDR3 were generated from a genomic DNA template. TCRdb fed the reads into MiXCR, producing one record per CDR3 protein. The sample has hundreds of thousands of distinct CDR3 sequences, roughly a third seen once. CD8+CD57+ cell expansion had been shown by flow cytometry in patients chosen for sequencing. This TCR was recovered from a human donor with aplastic anemia. V usage is TRBV19 and J usage is TRBJ1-6; D may be TRBD1 (6 bases). The sample was sorted CD4+, CD8+, or CD8+CD57+ T cells (not recorded which) from PBMCs. In DNA form, the CDR3 reads TGTGCCAGTAGTATTGTGGGGGATCAGGGGTGGTCACCCCTCCACTTT. The encoded protein is CASSIVGDQGWSPLHF.